The rows below give T cell receptor beta chains drawn from one sample of a study of cytomegalovirus exposure and HLA in healthy donors. Method: immunoSEQ multiplex PCR; TCRdb's copy keeps in-frame clones and lacks some. This sample yields 170,000 or so clones, of which just under 80% are seen a single time; 1% belongs to the top ten. Sample: PBMCs. The receptors were sampled from a woman aged 45-65 years in good health and CMV-seropositive. Each CDR3 is given with its conserved first and last residue. The D gene is left open where the match is weak. Only some rows state a clone size, as once, few, many or a class for expanded clones.

>NA|TRBD1|TRBJ2-1|TRBV18
TGTGCCAGCTCACCCGAGCGACAAAAGGGGGCGCGCAATGAGCAGTTCTTC
CASSPERQKGARNEQFF
>NA|NA|TRBJ2-7|TRBV20-1
TGCAGTGCTAGAGACTTTTACGAGCAGTACTTC
CSARDFYEQYF
>NA|NA|TRBJ1-3|TRBV4-2
TGTGCCAGCAGCCAAGATCGGACTACCAGCTCTGGAAACACCATATATTTT
CASSQDRTTSSGNTIYF
>NA|NA|TRBJ1-4|TRBV28
TGTGCCAGCAGCTCCACCGCCCTGGGGACTCGGTCTAATGAAAAACTGTTTTTT
CASSSTALGTRSNEKLFF
>NA|NA|TRBJ2-1|TRBV9
TGTGCCAGCAGCCCCTACAAAGGGGTCAATGAGCAGTTCTTC
CASSPYKGVNEQFF
>NA|TRBD1|TRBJ2-2|TRBV2
TGTGCCAGCAGCGAGGGACAGGGAATATACACCGGGGAGCTGTTTTTT
CASSEGQGIYTGELFF
>NA|TRBD1|TRBJ1-1|TRBV7-2
TGTGCCAGCAGCTTAAGGACAGGCAACACTGAAGCTTTCTTT
CASSLRTGNTEAFF
>NA|TRBD2|TRBJ2-3|TRBV5-4
TGTGCCAGCAGCCTAGCGGGGGATACGCAGTATTTT
CASSLAGDTQYF
>few|TRBD1|TRBJ1-2|TRBV28
TGTGCCAGCAGATTACGGACAGGGGGCTTTGGCTACACCTTC
CASRLRTGGFGYTF
>NA|NA|TRBJ1-2|TRBV15
TGTGCCACCAGCAGACTCTGGGGGGACTATGGCTACACCTTC
CATSRLWGDYGYTF
>NA|NA|TRBJ1-6|TRBV15
TGTGCCACCAGCAGAGACCCTCGCACGGGGTTACCGAATTCACCCCTCCACTTT
CATSRDPRTGLPNSPLHF
>NA|NA|TRBJ2-2|TRBV7-6
TGTGCCAGCAGCTTAGGCCCAGTCACCGGGGAGCTGTTTTTT
CASSLGPVTGELFF
>NA|TRBD1|TRBJ1-5|TRBV11-2
TGTGCCAGCAGCTTAGGACAGGGTTGGCAGCCCCAGCATTTT
CASSLGQGWQPQHF
>NA|TRBD1|TRBJ1-3|TRBV10-3
TGTGCCATCAGTGAGTGGGGGACAGGGAGGAACACCATATATTTT
CAISEWGTGRNTIYF
>NA|NA|TRBJ2-6|TRBV4-3
TGCGCCAGCAGCCAAGAGGGGAGGATCGCTTCTGGGGCCAACGTCCTGACTTTC
CASSQEGRIASGANVLTF
>NA|NA|TRBJ2-7|TRBV7-2
TGTGCCAGCAGCTTAGCCGCCCGGGCGGGAATATCCCTCTACGAGCAGTACTTC
CASSLAARAGISLYEQYF
>few|NA|TRBJ1-5|TRBV30
TGTGCCTGGAGTGAGTTCGGGGCAGGGGTCCAGCATTTT
CAWSEFGAGVQHF
>NA|TRBD2|TRBJ2-1|TRBV11-3
TGTGCCAGCAGCCTCTCGGGACTACTGAGCTCCTACAATGAGCAGTTCTTC
CASSLSGLLSSYNEQFF